These 10 T cell receptor beta chains were all obtained from the same sample, sequenced in a study of cytomegalovirus exposure and HLA in healthy donors. The PCR was carried out with 60 Vbeta primers and 13 Jbeta primers. Clones were sequenced by immunoSEQ multiplex PCR, and TCRdb holds only the in-frame ones, with some missing. This table has roughly 100,000 clones, more than 75% appearing once. Material for sequencing was PBMCs. The source of these receptors is a woman aged 18-29 years in good health and CMV-seropositive.

This chain links TRBV18 with TRBJ2-2; 8 bases are shared with TRBD2. This CDR3 has 17 amino acids. CDR1 is KGHSH, CDR2 LQKENI, per germline. Trimming removed 1 base from V and 0 bases from J; junction bases left unmatched: 4. CDR3 protein: CASSPRSGGSNTGELFF. Here the CDR3 DNA reads TGTGCCAGCTCACCACGAAGCGGGGGCTCGAACACCGGGGAGCTGTTTTTT. Using reference TRBV18 and TRBJ2-2 for the parts outside the CDR3, the full variable domain is NAGVMQNPRHLVRRRGQEARLRCSPMKGHSHVYWYRQLPEEGLKFMVYLQKENIIDESGMPKERFSAEFPKEGPSILRIQQVVRGDSAAYFCASSPRSGGSNTGELFFGEGSRLTVL.

This clone was seen only once. The chain employs TRBV6-6 and TRBJ2-5; perhaps TRBD1 as D (6 bases). The V and J ends lost 2 bases and 2 bases respectively, with 15 bases between them. Germline V CDR1 and CDR2: MNHNY, SVGAGI (reference sequence). This CDR3 spans 16 amino acids. CDR3 in DNA: TGTGCCAGCAGTTACCGTCTGGGGGCCACACAAGAGACCCAGTACTTC. As protein: CASSYRLGATQETQYF.

This chain links TRBV18 with TRBJ2-7; possibly TRBD1 for D (6 bases). The CDR3 sequence is 13 residues long. The V and J ends lost 3 bases and 4 bases respectively, with 10 bases between them. From germline, CDR1 is KGHSH and CDR2 LQKENI. The CDR3 protein is CASSPAQGYEQYF. In nucleotides, the CDR3 is TGTGCCAGCTCACCGGCGCAGGGGTACGAGCAGTACTTC.

The chain combines TRBV30 with TRBJ1-5, with TRBD1 as a possible D gene (5 bases). The CDR3 has 13 residues. Trimming pared 4 bases from V and 6 bases from J, leaving 13 bases between. CDR1 and CDR2 (germline): GTSNPN, SVGIG (reference sequence). The CDR3 reads CAWNTLGGQPQHF. Here the CDR3 DNA reads TGTGCCTGGAACACTCTCGGGGGTCAGCCCCAGCATTTT.

The gene calls are TRBV6-5 and TRBJ1-3, with 10 bases aligning to TRBD1. J gave up 8 bases and V 8 bases, and 6 bases lay outside the gene matches. The CDR3 has 13 amino acids. Per the germline V gene, CDR1 is MNHEY and CDR2 is SVGAGI. DNA for the CDR3: TGTGCCAGCGGACAGGGGGTAGCGGACACCATATATTTT. Its protein is CASGQGVADTIYF.

This chain uses TRBV27 with TRBJ1-6; TRBD1 is a possible D gene (5 bases). Germline values: CDR1 MNHEY, CDR2 SMNVEV (reference sequence). The CDR3 is 13 amino acids. Trimming removed 3 bases at V and 14 bases at J, with 14 bases between. The CDR3 protein is CASSFQQGRTLHF. For the CDR3, the DNA is TGTGCCAGCAGTTTTCAGCAGGGAAGGACCCTCCACTTT.

V usage is TRBV4-3 and J usage is TRBJ2-1; the match to TRBD2 covers 11 bases. The germline V gene encodes CDR1 LGHNA and CDR2 YSLEER. J was trimmed by 8 bases and V by 0 bases; bases with no gene match: 9. The CDR3 consists of 17 residues. CDR3 region: CASSQDHGLAGGYEQFF. CDR3 coding DNA: TGCGCCAGCAGCCAAGATCACGGGCTAGCGGGAGGTTATGAGCAGTTCTTC.

The rearrangement joins TRBV6-6 to TRBJ2-3, with TRBD2 identical over 7 bases. The CDR3 loop spans 15 amino acids. V dropped 7 bases and J dropped 4; count of bases not matched to a gene: 11. Germline assignment: CDR1 MNHNY and CDR2 SVGAGI (reference sequence). CDR3 DNA sequence: TGTGCCAGCATCCCCGAAACGGGAGGCGCAGATACGCAGTATTTT. As protein: CASIPETGGADTQYF.

A few counts support this clone. The V and J genes are TRBV7-9 and TRBJ2-7; TRBD2 is a possible D gene (6 bases). Germline V CDR1 and CDR2: SEHNR, FQNEAQ (reference sequence). This CDR3 has 14 amino acids. V was cut by 4 bases and J by 6 bases, with 16 bases left in between. The CDR3 sequence is CASSSTGREVEQYF. The CDR3 nucleotides are TGTGCCAGCAGCTCGACCGGCAGGGAGGTCGAGCAGTACTTC.

The genes are TRBV7-3 and TRBJ2-7, with D tentatively TRBD2 (5 bases). V was cut by 6 bases and J by 1 base, with 10 bases left in between. The CDR3 is 13 amino acids. The germline V gene encodes CDR1 SGHTA and CDR2 FQGTGA. The CDR3 here is CASSWGESYEQYF. The CDR3 coding sequence is TGTGCCAGCAGTTGGGGAGAATCCTACGAGCAGTACTTC. Filled out from reference TRBV7-3 and TRBJ2-7, the complete variable domain reads GAGVSQTPSNKVTEKGKYVELRCDPISGHTALYWYRQSLGQGPEFLIYFQGTGAADDSGLPNDRFFAVRPEGSVSTLKIQRTERGDSAVYLCASSWGESYEQYFGPGTRLTVT.